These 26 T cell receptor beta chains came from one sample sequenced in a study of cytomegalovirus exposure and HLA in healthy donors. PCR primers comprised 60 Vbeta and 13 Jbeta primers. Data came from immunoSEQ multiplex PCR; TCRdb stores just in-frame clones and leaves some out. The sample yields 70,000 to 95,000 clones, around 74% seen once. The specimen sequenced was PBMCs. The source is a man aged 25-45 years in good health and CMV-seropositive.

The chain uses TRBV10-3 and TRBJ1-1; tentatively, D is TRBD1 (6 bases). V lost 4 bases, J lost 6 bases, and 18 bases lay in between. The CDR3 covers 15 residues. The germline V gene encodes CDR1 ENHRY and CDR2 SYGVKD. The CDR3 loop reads CAISGETGVVSEAFF. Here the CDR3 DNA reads TGTGCCATCAGTGGGGAGACAGGTGTGGTATCTGAAGCTTTCTTT.

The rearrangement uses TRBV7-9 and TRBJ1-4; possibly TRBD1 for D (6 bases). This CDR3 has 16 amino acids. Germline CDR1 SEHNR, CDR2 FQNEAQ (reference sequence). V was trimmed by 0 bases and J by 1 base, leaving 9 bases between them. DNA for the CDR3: TGTGCCAGCAGCTTAGCGGGGACACAAACTAATGAAAAACTGTTTTTT. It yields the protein CASSLAGTQTNEKLFF.

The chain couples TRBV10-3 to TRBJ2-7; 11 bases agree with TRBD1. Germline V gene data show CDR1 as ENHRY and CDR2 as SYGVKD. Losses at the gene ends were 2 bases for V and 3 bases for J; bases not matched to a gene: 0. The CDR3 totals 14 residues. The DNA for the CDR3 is TGTGCCATCAGTGAGGGGACAGGGGGCTACGAGCAGTACTTC. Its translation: CAISEGTGGYEQYF.

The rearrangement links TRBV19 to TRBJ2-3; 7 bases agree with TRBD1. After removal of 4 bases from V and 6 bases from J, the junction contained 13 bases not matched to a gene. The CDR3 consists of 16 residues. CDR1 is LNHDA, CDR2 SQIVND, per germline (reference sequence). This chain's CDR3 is CASSNRGTGDTDTQYF. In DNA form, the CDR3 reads TGTGCCAGTAGTAACCGCGGCACAGGGGATACGGATACGCAGTATTTT.

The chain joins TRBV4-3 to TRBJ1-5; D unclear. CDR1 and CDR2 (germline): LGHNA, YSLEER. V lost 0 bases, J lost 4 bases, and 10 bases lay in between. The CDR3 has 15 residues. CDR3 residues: CASSQEWQTNQPQHF. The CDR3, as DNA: TGCGCCAGCAGCCAAGAGTGGCAAACGAATCAGCCCCAGCATTTT.

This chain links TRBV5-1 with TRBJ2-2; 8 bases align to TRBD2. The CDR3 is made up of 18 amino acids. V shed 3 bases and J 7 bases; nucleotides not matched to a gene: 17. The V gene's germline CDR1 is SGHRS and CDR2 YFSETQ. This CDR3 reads CASSSAVLTRGTSGELFF. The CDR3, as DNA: TGCGCCAGCAGCTCCGCCGTTTTGACTAGGGGGACTAGCGGGGAGCTGTTTTTT.

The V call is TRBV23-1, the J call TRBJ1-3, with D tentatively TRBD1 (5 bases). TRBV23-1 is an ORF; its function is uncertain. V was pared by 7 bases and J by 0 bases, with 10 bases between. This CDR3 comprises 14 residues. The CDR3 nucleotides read TGCGCCAGCAAAAAAGACAGCTCTGGAAACACCATATATTTT. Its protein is CASKKDSSGNTIYF.

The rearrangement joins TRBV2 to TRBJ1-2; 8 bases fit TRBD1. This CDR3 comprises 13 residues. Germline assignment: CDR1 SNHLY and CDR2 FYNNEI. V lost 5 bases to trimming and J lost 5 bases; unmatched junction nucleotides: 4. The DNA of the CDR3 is TGTGCCAGCAGTCGGGACAGGTTGTATGGCTACACCTTC. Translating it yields CASSRDRLYGYTF.

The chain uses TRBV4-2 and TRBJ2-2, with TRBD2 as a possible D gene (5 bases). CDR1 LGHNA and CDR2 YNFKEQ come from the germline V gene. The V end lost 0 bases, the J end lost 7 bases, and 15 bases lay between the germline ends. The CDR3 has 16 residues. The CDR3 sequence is CASSQDRGWDGGELFF. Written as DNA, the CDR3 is TGTGCCAGCAGCCAAGATCGAGGGTGGGATGGCGGGGAGCTGTTTTTT.

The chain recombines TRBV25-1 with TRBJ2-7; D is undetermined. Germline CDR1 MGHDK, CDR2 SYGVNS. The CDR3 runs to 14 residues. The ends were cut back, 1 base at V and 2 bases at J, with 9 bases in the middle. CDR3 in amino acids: CASSELSFPYEQYF. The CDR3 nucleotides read TGTGCCAGCAGTGAATTAAGCTTCCCCTACGAGCAGTACTTC.

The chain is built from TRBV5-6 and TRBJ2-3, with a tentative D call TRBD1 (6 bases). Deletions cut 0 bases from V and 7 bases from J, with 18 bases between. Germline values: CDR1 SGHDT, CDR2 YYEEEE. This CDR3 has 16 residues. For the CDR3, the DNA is TGTGCCAGCAGCTTGGCCTATGGGGGCCGAGGAAATACGCAGTATTTT. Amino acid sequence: CASSLAYGGRGNTQYF. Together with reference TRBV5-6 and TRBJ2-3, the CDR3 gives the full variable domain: DAGVTQSPTHLIKTRGQQVTLRCSPKSGHDTVSWYQQALGQGPQFIFQYYEEEERQRGNFPDRFSGHQFPNYSSELNVNALLLGDSALYLCASSLAYGGRGNTQYFGPGTRLTVL.

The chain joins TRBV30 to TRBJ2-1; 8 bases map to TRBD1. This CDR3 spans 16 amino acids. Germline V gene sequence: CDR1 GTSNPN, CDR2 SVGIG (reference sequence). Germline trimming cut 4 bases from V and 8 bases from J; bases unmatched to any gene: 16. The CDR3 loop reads CAWIRPVDRGVDEQFF. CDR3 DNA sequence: TGTGCCTGGATCCGACCGGTCGACAGGGGAGTCGATGAGCAGTTCTTC.

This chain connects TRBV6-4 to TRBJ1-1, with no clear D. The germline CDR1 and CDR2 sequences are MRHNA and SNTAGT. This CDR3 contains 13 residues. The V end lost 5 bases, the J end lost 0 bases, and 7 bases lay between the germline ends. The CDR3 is CASSPTLNTEAFF. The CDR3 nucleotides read TGTGCCAGCAGTCCCACTTTGAACACTGAAGCTTTCTTT.

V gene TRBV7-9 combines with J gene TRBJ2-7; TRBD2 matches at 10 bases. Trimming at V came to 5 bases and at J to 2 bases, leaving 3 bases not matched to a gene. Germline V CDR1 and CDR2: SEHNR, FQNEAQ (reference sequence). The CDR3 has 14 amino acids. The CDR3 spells CASSISGGTYEQYF. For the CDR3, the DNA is TGTGCCAGCAGCATTAGCGGGGGGACCTACGAGCAGTACTTC.

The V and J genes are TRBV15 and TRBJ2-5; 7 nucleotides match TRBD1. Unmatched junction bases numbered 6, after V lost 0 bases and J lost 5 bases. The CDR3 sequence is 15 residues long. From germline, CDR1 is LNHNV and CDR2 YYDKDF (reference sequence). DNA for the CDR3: TGTGCCACCAGCAGAGATTCCGACAGGGCTGAGACCCAGTACTTC. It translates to CATSRDSDRAETQYF.

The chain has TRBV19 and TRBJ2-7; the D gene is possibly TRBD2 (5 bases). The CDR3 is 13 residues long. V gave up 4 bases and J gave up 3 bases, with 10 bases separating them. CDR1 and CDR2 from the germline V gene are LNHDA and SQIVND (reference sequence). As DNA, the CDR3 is TGTGCCAGTAGTAGATCCGGGGACTACGAGCAGTACTTC. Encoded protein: CASSRSGDYEQYF. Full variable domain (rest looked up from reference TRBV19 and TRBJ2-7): DGGITQSPKYLFRKEGQNVTLSCEQNLNHDAMYWYRQDPGQGLRLIYYSQIVNDFQKGDIAEGYSVSREKKESFPLTVTSAQKNPTAFYLCASSRSGDYEQYFGPGTRLTVT.

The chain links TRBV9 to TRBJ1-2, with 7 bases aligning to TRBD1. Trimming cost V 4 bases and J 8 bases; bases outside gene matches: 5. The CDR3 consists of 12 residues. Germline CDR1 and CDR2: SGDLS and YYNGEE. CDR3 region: CASSPTGSGYTF. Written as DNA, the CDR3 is TGTGCCAGCAGCCCGACAGGGAGCGGCTACACCTTC.

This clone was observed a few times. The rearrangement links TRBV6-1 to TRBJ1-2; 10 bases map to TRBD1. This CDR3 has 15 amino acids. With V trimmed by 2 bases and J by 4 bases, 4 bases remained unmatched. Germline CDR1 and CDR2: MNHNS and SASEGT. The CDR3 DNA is TGTGCCAGCAGTGAACTGGGACAGGGGAGCTATGGCTACACCTTC. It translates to CASSELGQGSYGYTF.

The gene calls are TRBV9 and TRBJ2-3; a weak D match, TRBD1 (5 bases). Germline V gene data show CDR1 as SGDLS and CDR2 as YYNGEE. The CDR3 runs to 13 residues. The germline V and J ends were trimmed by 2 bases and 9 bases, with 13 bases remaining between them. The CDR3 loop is CASSVGRDPTQYF. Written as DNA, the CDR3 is TGTGCCAGCAGCGTGGGCAGGGATCCGACGCAGTATTTT.

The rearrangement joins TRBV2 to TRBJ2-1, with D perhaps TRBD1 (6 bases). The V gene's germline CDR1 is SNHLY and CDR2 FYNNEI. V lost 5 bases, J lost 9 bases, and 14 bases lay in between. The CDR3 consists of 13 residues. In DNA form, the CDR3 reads TGTGCCAGCAGTTATTACAGGGTAGGTGAGCAGTTCTTC. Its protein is CASSYYRVGEQFF.

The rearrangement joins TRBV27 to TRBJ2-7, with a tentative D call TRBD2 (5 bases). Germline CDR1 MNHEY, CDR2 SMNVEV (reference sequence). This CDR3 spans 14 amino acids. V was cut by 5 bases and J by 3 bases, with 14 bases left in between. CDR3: CASSQRENHYEQYF. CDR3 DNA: TGTGCCAGCAGTCAAAGGGAGAACCACTACGAGCAGTACTTC.

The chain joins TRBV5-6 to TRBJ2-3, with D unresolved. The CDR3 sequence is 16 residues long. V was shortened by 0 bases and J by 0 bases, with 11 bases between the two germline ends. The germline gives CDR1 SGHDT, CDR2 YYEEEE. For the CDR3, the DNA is TGTGCCAGCAGCTTGGGCCTAGGATTCAGCACAGATACGCAGTATTTT. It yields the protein CASSLGLGFSTDTQYF.

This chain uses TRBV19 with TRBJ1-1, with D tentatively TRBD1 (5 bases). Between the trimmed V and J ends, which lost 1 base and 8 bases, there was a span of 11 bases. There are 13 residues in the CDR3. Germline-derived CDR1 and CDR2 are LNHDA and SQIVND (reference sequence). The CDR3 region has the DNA TGTGCCAGTAGTATAGTCGCAGGGCGAGAAGCTTTCTTT. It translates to CASSIVAGREAFF.

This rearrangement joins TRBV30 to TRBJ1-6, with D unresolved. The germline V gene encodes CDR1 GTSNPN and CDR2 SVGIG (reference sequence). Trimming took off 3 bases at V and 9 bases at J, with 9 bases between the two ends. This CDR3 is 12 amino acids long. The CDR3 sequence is CAWSRDSSPLHF. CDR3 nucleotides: TGTGCCTGGAGCCGCGATAGTTCACCCCTCCACTTT.

The CDR3 region has the DNA TGTGCCAGCAGCTTTCCAGCGGGGGACGCCTATACGCAGTATTTT. It codes for CASSFPAGDAYTQYF. The chain uses TRBV7-9 and TRBJ2-3; TRBD2 matches at 8 bases. Germline V gives CDR1 SEHNR, CDR2 FQNEAQ (reference sequence). Trimming at V came to 3 bases and at J to 7 bases, leaving 9 bases not matched to a gene. The CDR3 sequence is 15 residues long. Drawing the rest from reference TRBV7-9 and TRBJ2-3, the complete variable domain is DTGVSQNPRHKITKRGQNVTFRCDPISEHNRLYWYRQTLGQGPEFLTYFQNEAQLEKSRLLSDRFSAERPKGSFSTLEIQRTEQGDSAMYLCASSFPAGDAYTQYFGPGTRLTVL.

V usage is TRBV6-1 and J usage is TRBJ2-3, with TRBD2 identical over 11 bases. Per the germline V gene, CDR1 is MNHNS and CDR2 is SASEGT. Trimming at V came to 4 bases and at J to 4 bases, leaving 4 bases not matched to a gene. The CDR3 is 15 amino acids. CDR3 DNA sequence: TGTGCCAGCAGTGGGGTAGCGGGGGGGCCAGATACGCAGTATTTT. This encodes CASSGVAGGPDTQYF.